These T cell receptor beta chains were read from a single sample in a study of blood T cell repertoires in COVID-19. Profiling relied on immunoSEQ multiplex PCR, and the TCRdb table lists in-frame clones only, not all of them. The sample has about 140,000 clones; 81% are singletons. Material: peripheral blood. Receptors were obtained from a human donor in a cohort sampled during active COVID-19. The CDR3 runs from the conserved cysteine through the conserved F or W. A D gene is named only where the DNA matches it firmly. A row's size may be missing; if present it is once, few, many or a size class.

J gene	D gene	V gene	clone size	CDR3 protein	CDR3 DNA
TRBJ2-6	.	TRBV7-9	once	CASSSRGTRGANVLTF	TGTGCCAGCAGCTCTCGCGGGACTCGCGGGGCCAACGTCCTGACTTTC
TRBJ2-7	TRBD1	TRBV15	.	CATSGNRGEQYF	TGTGCCACCAGCGGTAACAGGGGCGAGCAGTACTTC
TRBJ2-5	TRBD2	TRBV19	.	CASRAAGGGETQYF	TGTGCCAGTAGAGCAGCGGGAGGTGGAGAGACCCAGTACTTC
TRBJ2-1	TRBD1	TRBV7-3	few	CASSPRDRGSYNEQFF	TGTGCCAGCAGCCCCCGGGACAGGGGATCCTACAATGAGCAGTTCTTC
TRBJ1-2	TRBD1	TRBV6-2/TRBV6-3	.	CASSLQGRFYGYTF	TGTGCCAGCAGTTTACAGGGGCGTTTCTATGGCTACACCTTC
TRBJ1-5	.	TRBV15	few	CATSRDTGNQPQHF	TGTGCCACCAGCAGAGACACAGGGAATCAGCCCCAGCATTTT
TRBJ1-5	TRBD1	TRBV18	.	CASSLLGQGFNQPQHF	TGTGCCAGCTCACTTCTCGGACAGGGATTCAATCAGCCCCAGCATTTT
TRBJ2-7	.	TRBV28	.	CASSSTGYEQYF	TGTGCCAGCAGTTCGACGGGATACGAGCAGTACTTC
TRBJ1-1	.	TRBV18	.	CASSPLGAGANTEAFF	TGTGCCAGCTCACCATTGGGTGCCGGAGCGAACACTGAAGCTTTCTTT
TRBJ1-1	.	TRBV9	.	CASSVQGQVGTEAFF	TGTGCCAGCAGCGTTCAGGGGCAGGTTGGCACTGAAGCTTTCTTT
TRBJ2-1	TRBD2	TRBV7-3	.	CASSSTGLGSSYNEQFF	TGTGCCAGCAGCTCGACCGGACTAGGAAGCTCCTACAATGAGCAGTTCTTC
TRBJ2-7	TRBD2	TRBV7-2	.	CASSQRTSHYEQYF	TGTGCCAGCAGCCAGCGGACTAGCCACTACGAGCAGTACTTC
TRBJ2-1	TRBD1	TRBV7-9	.	CASSLVKTGSGNEQFF	TGTGCTAGCAGCTTAGTCAAGACAGGGTCTGGCAATGAGCAGTTCTTC
TRBJ2-5	TRBD2	TRBV19	.	CASSIRLAEASAQYF	TGTGCCAGTAGTATAAGACTAGCGGAGGCTTCGGCCCAGTACTTC
TRBJ2-1	.	TRBV24-1	.	CATSALGHEQFF	TGTGCCACCAGTGCCCTAGGCCATGAGCAGTTCTTC
TRBJ2-7	TRBD2	TRBV27	.	CASGSGKAGAREQYF	TGTGCCAGCGGGAGTGGGAAGGCGGGAGCTCGCGAGCAGTACTTC
TRBJ2-7	TRBD2	TRBV27	few	CASSLIAGTYEQYF	TGTGCCAGCAGTTTAATAGCGGGAACCTACGAGCAGTACTTC
TRBJ1-2	.	TRBV28	many	CASSLEVGATYGYTF	TGTGCCAGCAGTTTAGAGGTGGGGGCGACCTATGGCTACACCTTC
TRBJ1-5	.	TRBV7-8	.	CASSSDAGDSNQPQHF	TGTGCCAGCAGCTCAGACGCGGGGGATAGCAATCAGCCCCAGCATTTT
TRBJ2-5	.	TRBV5-1	.	CASSQRGAGETQYF	TGCGCCAGCAGCCAAAGGGGAGCGGGAGAGACCCAGTACTTC
TRBJ2-5	TRBD2	TRBV5-6	.	CASSSQLAGGSIGETQYF	TGTGCCAGCAGCTCCCAACTAGCGGGAGGGAGTATAGGCGAGACCCAGTACTTC
TRBJ2-1	TRBD2	TRBV10-3	once	CAIRGLAGDGEQFF	TGTGCCATCAGGGGACTAGCGGGAGACGGTGAGCAGTTCTTC
TRBJ2-7	.	TRBV7-9	few	CASSRLTVEQYF	TGTGCCAGCAGCAGGTTAACAGTCGAGCAGTACTTC
TRBJ1-4	TRBD1	TRBV29-1	.	CSVTTGGAGEKLFF	TGCAGCGTTACAACAGGGGGCGCGGGCGAAAAACTGTTTTTT
TRBJ2-5	TRBD2	TRBV3-1/TRBV3-2	.	CASIRGGGTSGAQETQYF	TGTGCCAGCATCCGAGGTGGTGGGACTAGCGGAGCCCAAGAGACCCAGTACTTC
TRBJ2-1	.	TRBV6-2/TRBV6-3	.	CASSYSASATTGEQFF	TGTGCCAGCAGTTACTCGGCTAGCGCCACAACTGGGGAGCAGTTCTTC
TRBJ1-1	.	TRBV7-9	few	CASSSGSTGYTEAFF	TGTGCCAGCAGCTCAGGATCAACAGGCTACACTGAAGCTTTCTTT
TRBJ2-5	.	TRBV20-1	.	CSALSRETQYF	TGCAGTGCCCTGAGTCGAGAGACCCAGTACTTC
TRBJ2-1	TRBD1	TRBV3-1/TRBV3-2	once	CASRKNPGQGAVEQFF	TGTGCCAGCAGAAAGAACCCGGGACAGGGGGCAGTTGAGCAGTTCTTC
TRBJ2-7	TRBD1	TRBV15	.	CATSRGWGQDLYEQYF	TGTGCCACCAGCAGAGGGTGGGGACAGGACCTCTACGAGCAGTACTTC
TRBJ2-2	TRBD2	TRBV7-3	once	CASSLTAAGVTGELFF	TGTGCCAGCAGCTTAACGGCCGCGGGAGTAACCGGGGAGCTGTTTTTT
TRBJ2-7	.	TRBV10-3	.	CAISELGGRSYEQYF	TGTGCCATCAGTGAGTTGGGGGGTCGATCCTACGAGCAGTACTTC
TRBJ2-7	TRBD1	TRBV4-1	.	CASSQGTGRLVSPYEQYF	TGCGCCAGCAGCCAAGGGACAGGGCGACTAGTGTCTCCCTACGAGCAGTACTTC
TRBJ2-6	.	TRBV28	once	CASKEGGAGANVLTF	TGTGCCAGCAAAGAAGGGGGAGCTGGGGCCAACGTCCTGACTTTC